This T cell receptor beta chain was captured by sequencing in a study of blood T cells in healthy people across ages. Study-level points and caveats: Roughly linear age-related decline in beta diversity appeared, significant by age 40.

Germline CDR1 is MNHEY and CDR2 is SMNVEV (reference sequence). This CDR3 spans 13 amino acids. The V gene end was trimmed by 8 bases and the J gene end by 5 bases; junction bases not matched to a gene: 8. Sample-barcoded 5' priming and a J-beta primer mix drove a second PCR of about 6 to 12 cycles. TCRdb processed the 5' RACE reads anew with MiXCR; each CDR3 protein has one entry. The sample lists roughly 680,000 distinct CDR3 sequences; around 45% were seen once. This clonotype was seen repeatedly, ten times or more. What it binds is not known. The sequenced sample was blood. The receptor's source is a woman aged 60 to 75 in good health. This sequence joins TRBV27 and TRBJ2-5; 7 bases align to TRBD2. The CDR3 nucleotides are TGTGCCAGCGGTAGTGGGGGAGGGGAGACCCAGTACTTC. The encoded protein is CASGSGGGETQYF.